This T cell receptor (beta chain) stems from a study of identifying expanded T cells in peripheral blood. During the collection period, no donor immune events like infections were recorded. This clone was seen a single time. The assay was immunoSEQ multiplex PCR, and TCRdb's table has in-frame clones only and misses some. The sample lists approximately 91,000 clones, about 91% occurring once. Source material: blood. The receptor's source is a person aged 18 to 70 in good health.

The CDR3 DNA follows: TGCGCCAGCAGCTTGGGAGATAGCGGGGGGCCGGGGGTGGCCACAGATACGCAGTATTTT. This translates into CASSLGDSGGPGVATDTQYF. V gene TRBV5-1 combines with J gene TRBJ2-3; 10 bases are shared with TRBD2. Germline lookup yields CDR1 SGHRS and CDR2 YFSETQ. This CDR3 is 20 amino acids long. The V gene end was trimmed by 0 bases and the J gene end by 2 bases; junction bases not matched to a gene: 15.